This TCR beta chain was obtained from a study of identical twins. This clonotype was seen more than once but under ten times. Its antigen is not known. A single record per CDR3 protein comes from TCRdb applying MiXCR to the 5' RACE reads. The profile covers 350,000 to 500,000 distinct CDR3 sequences, with around 18% appearing a single time and 12% taken by the ten largest. The CDR3 totals 16 residues. From germline, CDR1 is ENHRY and CDR2 SYGVKD. V gave up 2 bases and J gave up 11 bases; unmatched junction bases: 9. General study results and limits: Beta clonotypes that were abundant in cord blood contained fewer insertions, a pattern absent from memory repertoires. In beta out-of-frame sequences, the excess sharing between twins was weaker.

Specimen: naive T cells sorted from blood. The origin of this receptor is a man aged 50 to 60 in good health. This chain joins TRBV10-3 and TRBJ1-6, with TRBD1 identical over 10 bases. CDR3 sequence: CAISEGTGAGETPLHF. The CDR3 nucleotides read TGTGCCATCAGTGAGGGGACAGGGGCTGGGGAAACACCCCTCCACTTT.